These T cell receptor beta chains were read from a single sample in a study of T cell responses to AZD1222 COVID-19 vaccine. The data were produced by immunoSEQ multiplex PCR, yet TCRdb's version contains in-frame clones alone and is incomplete. Altogether 180,000 or so clones are present, roughly 91% being singletons, with the ten largest covering about 24%. The sample in question was peripheral blood, obtained 28 days after the second AZD1222 dose. The receptors originated from an adult who received the AZD1222 COVID-19 vaccine. Both conserved end residues are part of each CDR3. Fields, in order: V gene, J gene, CDR3 protein.

TRBV28,TRBJ2-1,CASSLPTPRDKEQFF
TRBV11-1,TRBJ1-1,CASSVAGWSGTFF
TRBV7-9,TRBJ2-1,CASNRDGYNEQFF
TRBV19,TRBJ2-5,CASSTTGGSGETQYF
TRBV19,TRBJ2-1,CAGGRGGLGEQFF
TRBV4-2,TRBJ2-7,CASSQIAGVTYEQYF
TRBV18,TRBJ2-7,CASSTSGRAYEQYF
TRBV7-8,TRBJ2-7,CASSLSGTVKHEQYF
TRBV2,TRBJ1-1,CASSELGPSEAFF
TRBV9,TRBJ2-7,CASSETGTGGYEQYF
TRBV21-1,TRBJ2-1,CASPFPRPYNEQFF
TRBV6-2/TRBV6-3,TRBJ2-6,CASSPPGANVLTF
TRBV5-4,TRBJ2-7,CASTPGEGREQYF
TRBV7-3,TRBJ2-3,CASSPVAGSTDTQYF
TRBV4-2,TRBJ2-6,CASSQGGEGPIFSGANVLTF
TRBV7-2,TRBJ2-5,CASSLRPDRTAMGTQYF
TRBV5-4,TRBJ2-3,CASSLQGAASTDTQYF
TRBV7-2,TRBJ2-1,CASSSLVNEQFF
TRBV5-6,TRBJ1-6,CASSLGSGTANSPLHF
TRBV28,TRBJ1-2,CASSPSGAGAGGYTF
TRBV24-1,TRBJ2-3,CATSDEGDTQYF
TRBV7-6,TRBJ2-7,CASSLGLSGSHEQYF
TRBV19,TRBJ1-5,CASSIELVGNQPQHF
TRBV20-1,TRBJ2-5,CSASPSKAKGETQYF
TRBV7-2,TRBJ1-1,CASSAGRGTEAFF
TRBV9,TRBJ2-1,CASSPGGTGTRQFF
TRBV12-3/TRBV12-4,TRBJ2-7,CASSRTSEQYF
TRBV7-9,TRBJ2-7,CASSSSGRAYEQYF
TRBV6-2/TRBV6-3,TRBJ2-1,CASSPQGHNEQFF
TRBV21-1,TRBJ1-4,CASSRFRDRLEKLFF
TRBV15,TRBJ2-2,CATSRAPRRSTGELFF
TRBV27,TRBJ1-4,CASSFRWNEKLFF
TRBV3-1/TRBV3-2,TRBJ2-3,CASSQGGDTQYF
TRBV18,TRBJ2-7,CASSPGGEQYF
TRBV7-9,TRBJ2-7,CASSWEPGQGSYEQYF
TRBV20-1,TRBJ1-2,CSASRGYTF
TRBV6-6,TRBJ2-1,CASSYSNTHNEQFF
TRBV3-1/TRBV3-2,TRBJ2-7,CASSQGQGAVEQYF